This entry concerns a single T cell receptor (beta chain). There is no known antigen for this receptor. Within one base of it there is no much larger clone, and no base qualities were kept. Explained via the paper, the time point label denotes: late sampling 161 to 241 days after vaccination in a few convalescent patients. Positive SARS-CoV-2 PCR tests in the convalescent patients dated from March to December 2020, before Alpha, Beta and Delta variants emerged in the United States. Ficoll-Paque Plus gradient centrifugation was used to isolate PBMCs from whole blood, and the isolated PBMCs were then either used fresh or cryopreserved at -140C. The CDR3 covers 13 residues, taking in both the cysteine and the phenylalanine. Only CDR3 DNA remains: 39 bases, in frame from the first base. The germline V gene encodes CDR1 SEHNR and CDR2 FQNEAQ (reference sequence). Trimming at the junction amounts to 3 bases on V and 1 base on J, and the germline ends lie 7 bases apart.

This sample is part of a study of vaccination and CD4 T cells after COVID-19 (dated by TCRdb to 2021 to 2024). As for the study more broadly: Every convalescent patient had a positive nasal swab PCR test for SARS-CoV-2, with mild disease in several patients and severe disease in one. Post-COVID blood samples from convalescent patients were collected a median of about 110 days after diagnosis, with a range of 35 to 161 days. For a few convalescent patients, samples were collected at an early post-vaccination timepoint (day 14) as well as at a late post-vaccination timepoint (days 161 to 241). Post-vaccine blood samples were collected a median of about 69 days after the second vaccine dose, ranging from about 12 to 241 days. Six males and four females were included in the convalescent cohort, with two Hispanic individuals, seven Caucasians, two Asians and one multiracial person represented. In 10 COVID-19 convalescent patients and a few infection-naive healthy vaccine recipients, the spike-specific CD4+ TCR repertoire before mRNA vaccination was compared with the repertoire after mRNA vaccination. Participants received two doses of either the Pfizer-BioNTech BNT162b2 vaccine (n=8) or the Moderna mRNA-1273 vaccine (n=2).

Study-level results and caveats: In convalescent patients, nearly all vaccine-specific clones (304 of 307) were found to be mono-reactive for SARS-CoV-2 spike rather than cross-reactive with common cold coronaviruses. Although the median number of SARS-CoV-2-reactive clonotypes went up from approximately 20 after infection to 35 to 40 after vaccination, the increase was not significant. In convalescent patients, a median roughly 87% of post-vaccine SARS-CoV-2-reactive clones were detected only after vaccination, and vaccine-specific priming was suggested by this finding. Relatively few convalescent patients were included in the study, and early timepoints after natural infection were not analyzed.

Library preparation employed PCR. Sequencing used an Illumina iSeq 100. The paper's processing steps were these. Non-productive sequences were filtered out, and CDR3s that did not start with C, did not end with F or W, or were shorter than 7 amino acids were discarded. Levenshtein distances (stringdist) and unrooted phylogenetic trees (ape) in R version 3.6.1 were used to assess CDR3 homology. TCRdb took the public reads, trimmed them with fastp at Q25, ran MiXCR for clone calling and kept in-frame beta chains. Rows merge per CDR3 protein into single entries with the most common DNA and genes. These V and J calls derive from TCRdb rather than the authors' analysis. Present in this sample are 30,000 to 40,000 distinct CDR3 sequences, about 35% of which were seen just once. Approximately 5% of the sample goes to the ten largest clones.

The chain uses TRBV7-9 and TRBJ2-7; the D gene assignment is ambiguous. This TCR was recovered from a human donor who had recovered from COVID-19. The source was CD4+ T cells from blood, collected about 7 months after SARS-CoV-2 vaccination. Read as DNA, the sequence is TGTGCCAGCAGCTTTCATCCGTCCTACGAGCAGTACTTC. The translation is CASSFHPSYEQYF.